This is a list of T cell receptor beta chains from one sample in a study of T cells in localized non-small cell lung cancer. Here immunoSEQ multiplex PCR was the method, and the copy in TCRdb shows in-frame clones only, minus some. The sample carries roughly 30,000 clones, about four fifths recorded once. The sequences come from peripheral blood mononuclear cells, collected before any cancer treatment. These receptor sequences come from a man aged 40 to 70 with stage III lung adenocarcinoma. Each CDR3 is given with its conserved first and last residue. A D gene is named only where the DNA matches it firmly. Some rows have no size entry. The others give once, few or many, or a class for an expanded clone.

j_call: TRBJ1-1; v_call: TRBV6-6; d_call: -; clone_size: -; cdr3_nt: TGTGCCAGCAGTTACGGGGTTTCTGAAGCTTTCTTT; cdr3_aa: CASSYGVSEAFF
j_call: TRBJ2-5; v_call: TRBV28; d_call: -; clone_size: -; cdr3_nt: TGTGCCAGCAGCATCCCCGCTCAAGAGACCCAGTACTTC; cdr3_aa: CASSIPAQETQYF
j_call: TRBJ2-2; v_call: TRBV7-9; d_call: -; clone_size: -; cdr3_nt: TGTGCCAGCAGAGGACAGCACTCGAACACCGGGGAGCTGTTTTTT; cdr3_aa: CASRGQHSNTGELFF
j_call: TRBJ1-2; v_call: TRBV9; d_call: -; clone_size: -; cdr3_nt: TGTGCCAGCAGCGTATCCCCGACTGGCGCTAACTATGGCTACACCTTC; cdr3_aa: CASSVSPTGANYGYTF
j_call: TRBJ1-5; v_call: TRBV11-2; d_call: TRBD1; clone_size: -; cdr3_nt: TGTGCCAGCAGCTTATCAGGGGGCGGGAGTCAGCCCCAGCATTTT; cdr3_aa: CASSLSGGGSQPQHF
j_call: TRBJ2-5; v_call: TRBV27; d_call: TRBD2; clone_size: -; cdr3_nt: TGTGCCAGCCGTCTAGCGGGGGGCGGGGAGACCCAGTACTTC; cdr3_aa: CASRLAGGGETQYF
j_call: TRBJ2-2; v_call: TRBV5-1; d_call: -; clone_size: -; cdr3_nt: TGCGCCAGCAGCTTTGACAGCACCGGGGAGCTGTTTTTT; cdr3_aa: CASSFDSTGELFF
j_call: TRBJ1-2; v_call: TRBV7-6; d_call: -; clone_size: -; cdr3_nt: TGTGCCAGCAGCTTGGACGGAGATGGCTACACCTTC; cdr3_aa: CASSLDGDGYTF
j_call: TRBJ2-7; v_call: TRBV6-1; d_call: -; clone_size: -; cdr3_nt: TGTGCCAGCAGTGAAACCACGCGGACAACCGTCCCTTACGAGCAGTACTTC; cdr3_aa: CASSETTRTTVPYEQYF
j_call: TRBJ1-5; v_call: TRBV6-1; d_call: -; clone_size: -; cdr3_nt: TGTGCCAGCACCAACAAAGCTAGCAATCAGCCCCAGCATTTT; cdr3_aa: CASTNKASNQPQHF
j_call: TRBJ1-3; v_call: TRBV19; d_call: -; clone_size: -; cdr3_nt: TGTGCCAGTATAGCAGGAGCTGGAAACACCATATATTTT; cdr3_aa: CASIAGAGNTIYF
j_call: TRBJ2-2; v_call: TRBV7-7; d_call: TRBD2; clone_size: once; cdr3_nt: TGTGCTAGCAGCTTTAATAGCGGGAGGAACACCGGGGAGCTGTTTTTT; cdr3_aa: CASSFNSGRNTGELFF
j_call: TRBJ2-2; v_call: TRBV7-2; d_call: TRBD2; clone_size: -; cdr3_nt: TGTGCCAGCAGCCTACCGGGGACTAGCGGGAGCTACACCGGGGAGCTGTTTTTT; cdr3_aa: CASSLPGTSGSYTGELFF
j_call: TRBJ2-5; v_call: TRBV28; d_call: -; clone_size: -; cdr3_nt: TGTGCCAGCAGTGGGGAGAGGGTAGAGACCCAGTACTTC; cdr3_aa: CASSGERVETQYF
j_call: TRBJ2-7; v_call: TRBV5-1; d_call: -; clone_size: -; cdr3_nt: TGCGCCAGCAGGGAGACCTCCTACGAGCAGTACTTC; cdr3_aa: CASRETSYEQYF
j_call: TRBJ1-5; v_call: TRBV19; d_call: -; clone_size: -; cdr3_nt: TGTGCCAGTAGTATCGTGGCGGACAGAGGTAATCAGCCCCAGCATTTT; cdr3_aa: CASSIVADRGNQPQHF
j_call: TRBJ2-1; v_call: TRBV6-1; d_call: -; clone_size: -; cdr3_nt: TGTGCCAGCAGTTCCCCCCGAGGGTCCTACAATGAGCAGTTCTTC; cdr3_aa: CASSSPRGSYNEQFF
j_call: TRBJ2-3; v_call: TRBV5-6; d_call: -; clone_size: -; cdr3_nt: TGTGCCAGCAGCTGGAGGACAGCCCTCACAGATACGCAGTATTTT; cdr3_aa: CASSWRTALTDTQYF
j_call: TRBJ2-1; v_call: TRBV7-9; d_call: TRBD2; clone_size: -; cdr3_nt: TGTGCCAGCAGCTTAGCTTTCGGGAGGGCTGGGGATGAGCAGTTCTTC; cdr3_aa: CASSLAFGRAGDEQFF
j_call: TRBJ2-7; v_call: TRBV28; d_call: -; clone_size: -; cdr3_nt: TGTGCCAGCAGTTTAGGGGGGTACCGGAGCGAGCAGTACTTC; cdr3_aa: CASSLGGYRSEQYF
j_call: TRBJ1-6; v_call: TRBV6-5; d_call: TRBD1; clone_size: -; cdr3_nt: TGTGCCAGCAGTTACCGCAGGGGGTATTCACCCCTCCACTTT; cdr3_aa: CASSYRRGYSPLHF
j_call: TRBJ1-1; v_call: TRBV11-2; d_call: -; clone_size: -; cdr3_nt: TGTGCCAGCAGCTGGGGCCGCATGAACACTGAAGCTTTCTTT; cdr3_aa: CASSWGRMNTEAFF
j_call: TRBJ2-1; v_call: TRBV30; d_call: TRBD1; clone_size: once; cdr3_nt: TGTGCCTGGAGTACACAGGGGCGGAATGAGCAGTTCTTC; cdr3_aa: CAWSTQGRNEQFF
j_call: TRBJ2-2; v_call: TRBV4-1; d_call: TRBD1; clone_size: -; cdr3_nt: TGCGCCAGCAGCCCGCCGGACAGGTGGCACACCGGGGAGCTGTTTTTT; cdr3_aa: CASSPPDRWHTGELFF
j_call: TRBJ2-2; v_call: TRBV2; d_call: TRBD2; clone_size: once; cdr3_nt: TGTGCCAGCAGGGGGATGGCGGGGGCCGGGGAGCTGTTTTTT; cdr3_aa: CASRGMAGAGELFF
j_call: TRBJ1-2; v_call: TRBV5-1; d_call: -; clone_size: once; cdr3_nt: TGCGCCAGCAGCACGGACGCTAACTATGGCTACACCTTC; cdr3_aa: CASSTDANYGYTF
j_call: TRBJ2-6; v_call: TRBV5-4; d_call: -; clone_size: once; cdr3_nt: TGTGCCAGCAGCCCAAGACAGGCTCGCTCTGGGGCCAACGTCCTGACTTTC; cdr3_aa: CASSPRQARSGANVLTF
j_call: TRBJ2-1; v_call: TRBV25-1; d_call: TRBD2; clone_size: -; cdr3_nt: TGTGCCAGCAGTGAACCGGGGACTAGCGGGAGAAATGAGCAGTTCTTC; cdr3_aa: CASSEPGTSGRNEQFF
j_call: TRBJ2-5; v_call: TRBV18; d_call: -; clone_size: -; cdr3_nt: TGTGCCAGCTCACCACAGGGGAGTTCACAAGAGACCCAGTACTTC; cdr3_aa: CASSPQGSSQETQYF
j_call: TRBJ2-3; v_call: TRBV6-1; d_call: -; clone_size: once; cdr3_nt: TGTGCCAGCAGTAACGCAGATACGCAGTATTTT; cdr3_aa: CASSNADTQYF